Listed below are T cell receptor beta chains from one sample, sequenced in a study of cytomegalovirus exposure and HLA in healthy donors. Generated by immunoSEQ multiplex PCR, the TCRdb table keeps only in-frame clones and is missing some. The repertoire consists of some 150,000 clones, with more than 75% occurring once and the leading ten covering 2% to 2.5%. Sample: PBMCs. Receptors originate from a woman between 18 and 30 years old in good health and CMV-seronegative. CDR3s leave out the opening cysteine and the closing phenylalanine or tryptophan. Clone size appears in some rows only: once, few, many, or a class for an expanded clone.

>TRBV5-1|NA|TRBJ1-3
ASSLGGAGNTIY
>TRBV28|NA|TRBJ1-1
ASSLSPVEAF
>TRBV5-8|NA|TRBJ2-2
ASSPTSGGPNTGELF
>TRBV29-1|NA|TRBJ2-2
SVEEQVSGELF
>TRBV2|few|TRBJ2-3
ASSEARGPDTQY
>TRBV4-3|NA|TRBJ1-6
ASSHGTGKDKSLH
>TRBV28|NA|TRBJ2-7
ASRDRDSSSYEQY
>TRBV28|NA|TRBJ1-1
ASSFLEGANTEAF
>TRBV5-4|NA|TRBJ2-3
ASSLPSGRAGLADTQY
>TRBV28|NA|TRBJ2-1
ASRTSGGANEQF
>TRBV30|NA|TRBJ1-4
AWGQRGEKLF
>TRBV11-2|NA|TRBJ2-1
ASSLGAGQF
>TRBV4-3|NA|TRBJ2-2
ASSQEIGSQTGELF
>TRBV18|NA|NA
ASSRRHSQGGFYEQY
>TRBV2|NA|TRBJ2-2
ASSLARRINTGELF
>TRBV7-2|once|TRBJ2-5
ASSPRASSVETQY
>TRBV30|NA|TRBJ2-3
AWSVSAGGTDTQY
>TRBV28|NA|TRBJ2-3
ASSQTGSTDTQY
>TRBV27|NA|TRBJ2-7
ASRPLSGVQY
>TRBV11-2|few|TRBJ2-1
ASSLIPPSKNNEQF
>TRBV6-4|NA|TRBJ2-1
ASSDSRGRGRAYNEQF
>TRBV28|NA|TRBJ1-2
ASSDQGRYGYT
>TRBV30|NA|TRBJ1-3
AWSVTGFTIY
>TRBV5-1|once|TRBJ1-3
ASSSDSSGNTIY
>TRBV6-6|NA|TRBJ1-1
ASSRTGWNTEAF
>TRBV5-1|NA|TRBJ2-7
ASSYGTVYEQY
>TRBV7-2|NA|TRBJ2-5
ASSLAPGTGLRFAETQY
>TRBV28|NA|TRBJ2-7
ASSLSLVRGEQY
>TRBV6-5|NA|TRBJ1-6
ASSRAGRDSLH
>TRBV7-9|NA|TRBJ2-7
ASSAYRDEQY
>TRBV2|NA|TRBJ2-7
ASNLGEADSYEQY
>TRBV7-2|NA|TRBJ2-1
ASSPPGVAGASGWNEQF
>TRBV15|few|TRBJ2-1
ATSREEDTYNEQF
>TRBV7-2|few|TRBJ2-3
ASSLVAGPVADTQY
>TRBV6-5|NA|TRBJ2-7
ASSYSEPGSTYEQY
>TRBV28|NA|TRBJ2-7
ATAGGQLYEQY
>TRBV4-2|NA|TRBJ2-4
ASSQDSGTSLNIQY
>TRBV29-1|once|TRBJ2-7
SVEDQGRVY
>TRBV7-8|NA|TRBJ2-7
ASSPGTALGEQY
>TRBV30|NA|TRBJ1-2
AWSPTANYGYT
>TRBV4-2|NA|TRBJ1-1
ASSQAGQGAAEAF
>TRBV28|once|TRBJ2-1
ASSSTTADLTYNEQF
>TRBV28|NA|TRBJ1-5
ASSPTGGGQPQH
>TRBV15|NA|TRBJ1-2
ATSRRAGTVGGYT
>TRBV5-5|NA|TRBJ2-7
ASSLGQGLYEQY
>TRBV4-1|NA|TRBJ2-3
ASSQDPGQGTDTQY
>TRBV6-1|NA|TRBJ1-3
ASTGSRTGNTIY
>TRBV28|NA|TRBJ1-2
ASSFPDRRPAGYT
>TRBV6-6|NA|TRBJ2-3
ASNGGGAYSTDTQY
>TRBV7-2|NA|TRBJ2-1
ASSPGVNEQF
>TRBV2|NA|TRBJ2-3
ASTGGGDADTQY
>TRBV6-1|NA|TRBJ2-3
ASRSGLAGTDTQY
>TRBV5-4|NA|TRBJ2-5
ASTAAGGSPETQY
>TRBV29-1|NA|TRBJ2-5
SVRSDQETQY
>TRBV15|NA|TRBJ1-5
ATSLDRKDQPQH